This entry features one TCR beta chain sequence. The sample comes from a study of shared clonotypes between healthy human individuals. This CDR3 has 15 amino acids. The V gene end was trimmed by 6 bases and the J gene end by 10 bases; junction bases not matched to a gene: 15. Germline V gene data show CDR1 as SGHTA and CDR2 as FQGNSA. The protocol was immunoSEQ multiplex PCR, while the TCRdb copy is restricted to in-frame clones and leaves out a portion. The sample has millions of clones, just over 90% seen once. The TCR sequence derives from a man between 18 and 29 years old in good health. Some clones in this sample may be carry-over from other donors' samples. J is TRBJ2-1 and V is TRBV7-2; 7 bases line up with TRBD1. The sequencing sample was made of naive CD4+ T cells from PBMCs. As to subset: CD45RA+ positively selected. The CDR3 nucleotides read TGTGCCAGCAGGCAACAGGGGTATGTGTTCGAAGAGCAGTTCTTC. Translating it yields CASRQQGYVFEEQFF.